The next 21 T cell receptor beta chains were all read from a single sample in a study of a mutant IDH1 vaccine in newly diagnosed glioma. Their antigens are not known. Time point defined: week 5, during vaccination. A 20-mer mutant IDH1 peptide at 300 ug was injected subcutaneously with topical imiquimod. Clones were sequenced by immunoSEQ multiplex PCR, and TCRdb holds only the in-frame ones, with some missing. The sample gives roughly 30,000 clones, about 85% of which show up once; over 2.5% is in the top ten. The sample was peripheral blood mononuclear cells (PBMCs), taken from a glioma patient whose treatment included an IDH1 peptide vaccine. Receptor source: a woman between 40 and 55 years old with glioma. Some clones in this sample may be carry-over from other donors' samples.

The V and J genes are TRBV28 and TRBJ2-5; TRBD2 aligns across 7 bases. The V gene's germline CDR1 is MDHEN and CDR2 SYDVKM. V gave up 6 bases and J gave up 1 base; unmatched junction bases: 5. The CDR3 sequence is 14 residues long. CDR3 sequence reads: CASSPGGSQETQYF. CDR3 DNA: TGTGCCAGCAGCCCGGGGGGATCCCAAGAGACCCAGTACTTC.

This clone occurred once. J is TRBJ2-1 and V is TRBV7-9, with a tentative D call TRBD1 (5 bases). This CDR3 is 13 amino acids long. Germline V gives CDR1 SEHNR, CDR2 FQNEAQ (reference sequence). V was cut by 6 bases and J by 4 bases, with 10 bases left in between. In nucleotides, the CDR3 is TGTGCCAGCAGAAGGGGTGGGTACAATGAGCAGTTCTTC. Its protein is CASRRGGYNEQFF.

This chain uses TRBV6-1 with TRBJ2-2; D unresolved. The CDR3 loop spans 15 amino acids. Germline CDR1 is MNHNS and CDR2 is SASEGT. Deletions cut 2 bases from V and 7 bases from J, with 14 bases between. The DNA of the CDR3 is TGTGCCAGCAGTGAAACGCCGGGTCCTTACGGGGAGCTGTTTTTT. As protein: CASSETPGPYGELFF.

DNA for the CDR3: TGCGCCAGCAGCTTGGGACAGGGGCCCTTCTACGAGCAGTACTTC. Translation: CASSLGQGPFYEQYF. The chain links TRBV5-1 to TRBJ2-7; 8 bases are a match to TRBD1. The CDR3 contains 15 residues. Germline V gene data show CDR1 as SGHRS and CDR2 as YFSETQ. Trimming removed 0 bases from V and 3 bases from J; junction bases left unmatched: 5.

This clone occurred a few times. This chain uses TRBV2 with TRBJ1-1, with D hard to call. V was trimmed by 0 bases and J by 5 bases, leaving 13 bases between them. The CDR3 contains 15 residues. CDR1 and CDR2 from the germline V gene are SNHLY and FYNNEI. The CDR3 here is CASSEARQISTEAFF. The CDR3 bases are TGTGCCAGCAGTGAAGCGCGTCAGATTTCGACTGAAGCTTTCTTT.

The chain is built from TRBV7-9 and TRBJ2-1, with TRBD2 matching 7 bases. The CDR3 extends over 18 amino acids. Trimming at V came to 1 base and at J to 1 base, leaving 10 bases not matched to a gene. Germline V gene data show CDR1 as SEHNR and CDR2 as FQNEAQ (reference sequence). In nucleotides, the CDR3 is TGTGCCAGCAGCTTAGGTGCTCGCGGGAGAGGGTCCTACAATGAGCAGTTCTTC. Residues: CASSLGARGRGSYNEQFF.

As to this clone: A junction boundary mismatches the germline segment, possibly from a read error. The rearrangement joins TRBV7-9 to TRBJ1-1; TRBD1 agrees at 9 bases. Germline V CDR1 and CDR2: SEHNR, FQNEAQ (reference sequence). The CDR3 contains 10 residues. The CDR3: CASNLTGGPF. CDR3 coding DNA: TGTGCCAGCAATCTGACAGGGGGACCATTT.

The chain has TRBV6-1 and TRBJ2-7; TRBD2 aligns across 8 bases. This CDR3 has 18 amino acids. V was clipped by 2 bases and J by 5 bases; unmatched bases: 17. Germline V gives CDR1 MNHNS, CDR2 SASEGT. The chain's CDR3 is CASSERVAGPNDHNEQYF. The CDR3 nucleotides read TGTGCCAGCAGTGAAAGGGTAGCGGGACCCAATGACCACAACGAGCAGTACTTC.

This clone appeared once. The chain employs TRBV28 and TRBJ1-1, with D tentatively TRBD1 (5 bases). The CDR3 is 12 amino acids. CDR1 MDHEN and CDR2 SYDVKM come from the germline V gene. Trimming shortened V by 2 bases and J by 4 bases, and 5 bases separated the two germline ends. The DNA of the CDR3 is TGTGCCAGCAGTTTAGACAGCACTGAAGCTTTCTTT. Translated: CASSLDSTEAFF.

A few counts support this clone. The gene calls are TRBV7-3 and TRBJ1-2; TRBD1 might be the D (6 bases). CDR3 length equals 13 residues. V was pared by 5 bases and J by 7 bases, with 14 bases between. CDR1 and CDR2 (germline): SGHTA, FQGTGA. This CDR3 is CASSTTPGAGYTF. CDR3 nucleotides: TGTGCCAGCAGCACCACACCAGGGGCTGGCTACACCTTC.

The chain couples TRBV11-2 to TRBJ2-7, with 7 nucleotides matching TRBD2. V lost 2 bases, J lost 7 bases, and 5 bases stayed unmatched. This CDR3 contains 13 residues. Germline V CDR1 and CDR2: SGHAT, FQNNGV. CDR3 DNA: TGTGCCAGCAGCTTATCGTGGGGAGGGGAGCAGTACTTC. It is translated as CASSLSWGGEQYF.

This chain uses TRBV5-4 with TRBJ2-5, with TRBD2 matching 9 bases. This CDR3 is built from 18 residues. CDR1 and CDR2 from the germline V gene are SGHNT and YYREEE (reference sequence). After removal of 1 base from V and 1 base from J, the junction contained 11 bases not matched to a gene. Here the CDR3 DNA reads TGTGCCAGCAGCTTGTTAGGTAGCGGGAGACTGGTCCAAGAGACCCAGTACTTC. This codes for CASSLLGSGRLVQETQYF.

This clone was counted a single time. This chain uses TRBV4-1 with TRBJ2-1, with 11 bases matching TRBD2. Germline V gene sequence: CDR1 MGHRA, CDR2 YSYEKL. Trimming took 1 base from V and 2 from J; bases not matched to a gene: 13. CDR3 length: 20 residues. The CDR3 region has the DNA TGCGCCAGCAGCCAAGTCCAACTAGCGGGAGTATTTCATACCTACAATGAGCAGTTCTTC. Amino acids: CASSQVQLAGVFHTYNEQFF.

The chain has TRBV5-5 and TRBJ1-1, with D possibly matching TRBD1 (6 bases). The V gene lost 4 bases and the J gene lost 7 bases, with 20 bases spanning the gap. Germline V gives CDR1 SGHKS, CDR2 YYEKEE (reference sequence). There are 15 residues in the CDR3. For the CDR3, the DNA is TGTGCCAGCAGCCCCTACGGGACATCCGTGGATGAAGCTTTCTTT. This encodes CASSPYGTSVDEAFF.

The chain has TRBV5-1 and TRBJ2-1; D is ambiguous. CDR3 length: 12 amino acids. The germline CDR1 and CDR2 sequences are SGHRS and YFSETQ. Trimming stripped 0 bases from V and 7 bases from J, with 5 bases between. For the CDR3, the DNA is TGCGCCAGCAGCTTGGCCGGGAATGAGCAGTTCTTC. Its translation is CASSLAGNEQFF. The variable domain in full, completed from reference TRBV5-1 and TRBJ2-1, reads KAGVTQTPRYLIKTRGQQVTLSCSPISGHRSVSWYQQTPGQGLQFLFEYFSETQRNKGNFPGRFSGRQFSNSRSEMNVSTLELGDSALYLCASSLAGNEQFFGPGTRLTVL.

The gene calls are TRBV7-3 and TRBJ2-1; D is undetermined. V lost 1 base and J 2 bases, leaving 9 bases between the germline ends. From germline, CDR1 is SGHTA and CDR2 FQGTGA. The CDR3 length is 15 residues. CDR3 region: CASSLRRKPYNEQFF. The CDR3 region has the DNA TGTGCCAGCAGCTTAAGGCGGAAACCCTACAATGAGCAGTTCTTC.

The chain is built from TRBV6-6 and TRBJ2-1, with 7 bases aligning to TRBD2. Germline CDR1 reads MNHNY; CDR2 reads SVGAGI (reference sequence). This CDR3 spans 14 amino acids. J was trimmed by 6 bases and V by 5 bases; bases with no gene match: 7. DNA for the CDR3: TGTGCCAGCAGTGCCGTGGCGGGGGTCAATGAGCAGTTCTTC. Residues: CASSAVAGVNEQFF.

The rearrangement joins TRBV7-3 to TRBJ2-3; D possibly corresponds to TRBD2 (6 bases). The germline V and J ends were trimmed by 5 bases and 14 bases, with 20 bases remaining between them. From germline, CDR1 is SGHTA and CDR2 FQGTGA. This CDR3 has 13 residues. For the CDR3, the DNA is TGTGCCAGCAGCCCCGGCCGAGGAGGGCGGGGGTATTTT. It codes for CASSPGRGGRGYF.

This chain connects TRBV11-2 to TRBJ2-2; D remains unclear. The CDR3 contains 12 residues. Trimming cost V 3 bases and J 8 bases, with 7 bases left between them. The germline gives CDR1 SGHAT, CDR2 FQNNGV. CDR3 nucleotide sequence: TGTGCCAGCAGCTTCAACCAGGGGGAGCTGTTTTTT. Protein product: CASSFNQGELFF.

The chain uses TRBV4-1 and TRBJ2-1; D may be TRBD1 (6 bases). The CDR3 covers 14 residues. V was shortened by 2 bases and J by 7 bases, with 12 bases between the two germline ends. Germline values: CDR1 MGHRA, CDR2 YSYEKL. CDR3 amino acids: CASSQTQGLNEQFF. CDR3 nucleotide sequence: TGCGCCAGCAGCCAAACGCAGGGGTTAAATGAGCAGTTCTTC.

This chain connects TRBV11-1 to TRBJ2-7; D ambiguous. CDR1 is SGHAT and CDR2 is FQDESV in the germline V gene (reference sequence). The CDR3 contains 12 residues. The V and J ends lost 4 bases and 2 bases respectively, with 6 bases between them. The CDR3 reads CASSSNPYEQYF. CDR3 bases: TGTGCCAGCAGCTCTAACCCCTACGAGCAGTACTTC.